This T cell receptor beta chain was observed in a study of STAT5B mutations in CD4+ large granular lymphocyte leukemia. Controls came from buffy coats of healthy blood donors. In the original workflow: The detection floor for productive clonotype frequency was 2.59 x 10-5. Profiled with immunoSEQ multiplex PCR; TCRdb holds only in-frame clones, not every one. That table supplies the V and J calls and clone size; D and trimming were determined from the DNA. The sample holds approximately 19,000 clones, 70% to 75% seen once. Study-level points and caveats: Patient CD4-sorted repertoires stayed more clonal than healthy ones after leukemic-clone removal. No patients shared main leukemic clonotypes, though around 24% appeared at low frequency elsewhere.

This clone was recorded only once. Its antigen remains unidentified. Trimming left V 7 bases short and J 2 bases short, with 16 bases between. Germline CDR1 and CDR2: SNHLY and FYNNEI. The CDR3 extends over 15 amino acids. The TCR originated in a human donor in good health. The chain is built from TRBV2 and TRBJ2-3; D ambiguous. Sequencing used CD4+ T cells from blood buffy coats. The CDR3 nucleotides are TGTGCCAGCAAGAAGGAACGGGCCCCCACAGATACGCAGTATTTT. Translating gives CASKKERAPTDTQYF.